A single sample gave rise to the 27 T cell receptor beta chains below, sequenced in a study of blood T cell repertoires in COVID-19. Clones were sequenced by immunoSEQ multiplex PCR, and TCRdb holds only the in-frame ones, with some missing. The data show approximately 300,000 clones, roughly 90% seen once. The specimen sequenced was PBMCs or T cells enriched from blood (not recorded which). The source is a man between 60 and 75 years old who had recovered from COVID-19.

V usage is TRBV27 and J usage is TRBJ2-6, with D tentatively TRBD1 (6 bases). Germline lookup yields CDR1 MNHEY and CDR2 SMNVEV (reference sequence). Trimming left V 6 bases short and J 4 bases short, with 13 bases between. The CDR3 runs 15 residues. CDR3 nucleotides: TGTGCCAGCAGCTACAGGGTGGCCGGGGCCAACGTCCTGACTTTC. Its translation is CASSYRVAGANVLTF. The full variable domain, with the rest looked up from reference TRBV27 and TRBJ2-6, is EAQVTQNPRYLITVTGKKLTVTCSQNMNHEYMSWYRQDPGLGLRQIYYSMNVEVTDKGDVPEGYKVSRKEKRNFPLILESPSPNQTSLYFCASSYRVAGANVLTFGAGSRLTVL.

The chain joins TRBV19 to TRBJ2-1, with TRBD1 matching over 7 bases. The CDR3 loop spans 16 amino acids. In germline, CDR1 is LNHDA, CDR2 SQIVND (reference sequence). The V and J ends lost 6 bases and 0 bases, in that order; junction bases with no gene match: 8. CDR3 region: CASRGWQGVSYNEQFF. CDR3 DNA sequence: TGTGCCAGTAGAGGCTGGCAGGGGGTCTCCTACAATGAGCAGTTCTTC. The full variable domain, completed using reference TRBV19 and TRBJ2-1, is DGGITQSPKYLFRKEGQNVTLSCEQNLNHDAMYWYRQDPGQGLRLIYYSQIVNDFQKGDIAEGYSVSREKKESFPLTVTSAQKNPTAFYLCASRGWQGVSYNEQFFGPGTRLTVL.

This chain connects TRBV18 to TRBJ2-1, with 7 bases fitting TRBD1. J gave up 6 bases and V 1 base, and 3 bases lay outside the gene matches. CDR1 and CDR2 (germline): KGHSH, LQKENI. The length of the CDR3 is 14 residues. The CDR3 nucleotides read TGTGCCAGCTCACCACGTGACAGGGCCAATGAGCAGTTCTTC. Protein product: CASSPRDRANEQFF.

The CDR3 coding sequence is TGTGCCAGCAGCTCACCACAGGGTACTGGCTACACCTTC. This gives the protein CASSSPQGTGYTF. The rearrangement links TRBV7-9 to TRBJ1-2; TRBD1 might be the D (6 bases). V shed 4 bases and J shed 7 bases, with 13 bases lying between them. The V gene's germline CDR1 is SEHNR and CDR2 FQNEAQ (reference sequence). The CDR3 runs 13 residues.

The chain couples TRBV6-1 to TRBJ2-7; perhaps TRBD1 as D (5 bases). Germline V lookup: CDR1 MNHNS, CDR2 SASEGT. The V end lost 2 bases, the J end lost 2 bases, and 10 bases lay between the germline ends. The CDR3 loop spans 14 amino acids. The CDR3 protein is CASSEPGQAYEQYF. In DNA form, the CDR3 reads TGTGCCAGCAGTGAACCTGGACAAGCCTACGAGCAGTACTTC.

This chain joins TRBV6-2 or TRBV6-3 and TRBJ1-2, with D unclear. Germline V gene sequence: CDR1 MNHEY, CDR2 SVGEGT. The CDR3 length is 13 residues. Between the trimmed V and J ends, which lost 4 bases and 5 bases, there was a span of 11 bases. In nucleotides, the CDR3 is TGTGCCAGCAGTTCCCGGTACCCGTATGGCTACACCTTC. Translated, it gives CASSSRYPYGYTF.

J is TRBJ2-7 and V is TRBV10-3, with D perhaps TRBD1 (5 bases). Trimming cost V 6 bases and J 0 bases, with 12 bases left between them. The CDR3 has 14 amino acids. CDR1 and CDR2 (germline): ENHRY, SYGVKD. CDR3 amino acids: CAIRGQGSSYEQYF. The CDR3 DNA is TGTGCCATCAGAGGGCAGGGTAGCTCCTACGAGCAGTACTTC.

This clone was observed a single time. V usage is TRBV2 and J usage is TRBJ1-1; 8 positions agree with TRBD1. The CDR3 length is 13 residues. Germline values: CDR1 SNHLY, CDR2 FYNNEI. V lost 6 bases, J lost 3 bases, and 3 bases stayed unmatched. The CDR3 region has the DNA TGTGCCAGCAGGGACAGGGCGGACACTGAAGCTTTCTTT. It yields the protein CASRDRADTEAFF.

V usage is TRBV5-5 and J usage is TRBJ2-7; D might be TRBD1 (5 bases). The CDR3 sequence is 15 residues long. Per germline, CDR1 SGHKS and CDR2 YYEKEE (reference sequence). Trimming left V 1 base short and J 4 bases short, with 15 bases between. CDR3 in amino acids: CASSLHPGKGYEQYF. DNA for the CDR3: TGTGCCAGCAGCTTGCACCCAGGGAAGGGGTACGAGCAGTACTTC.

The count of this clone is one. This CDR3 is CASKDRGLGYTF. The CDR3 DNA sequence: TGTGCCAGCAAAGACAGGGGGCTAGGCTACACCTTC. This chain connects TRBV5-6 to TRBJ1-2; 10 bases align to TRBD1. Germline lookup yields CDR1 SGHDT and CDR2 YYEEEE. After removal of 6 bases from V and 8 bases from J, the junction contained 4 bases not matched to a gene. The CDR3 consists of 12 residues.

The CDR3 bases are TGTGCCAGTAGTATCCTTCGGGGAGTAGGTGGCACAGATACGCAGTATTTT. Its translation: CASSILRGVGGTDTQYF. V and J are TRBV19 and TRBJ2-3, with a weak D call TRBD2 (5 bases). V was clipped by 3 bases and J by 1 base, with 17 bases between them. This CDR3 comprises 17 residues. CDR1 and CDR2 (germline): LNHDA, SQIVND (reference sequence).

This sequence joins TRBV27 and TRBJ1-2, with D hard to call. This CDR3 region has 15 residues. V shed 2 bases and J shed 5 bases, with 15 bases lying between them. Germline CDR1 reads MNHEY; CDR2 reads SMNVEV (reference sequence). The CDR3, as DNA: TGTGCCAGCAGTTTAGTCGCCCGCTACCTTTATGGCTACACCTTC. Its protein product is CASSLVARYLYGYTF.

About this clone itself: This CDR3 is also generated by other DNA sequences in the sample. The J gene is TRBJ1-5, the V gene TRBV19; a possible D gene is TRBD1 (5 bases). Germline values: CDR1 LNHDA, CDR2 SQIVND (reference sequence). Deletions cut 3 bases from V and 1 base from J, with 13 bases between. The CDR3 is made up of 16 amino acids. The CDR3 loop reads CASSIPGGYSNQPQHF. CDR3 DNA: TGTGCCAGTAGTATCCCCGGGGGGTACAGCAATCAGCCCCAGCATTTT.

The chain combines TRBV9 with TRBJ1-1; D unclear. The germline V gene has CDR1 SGDLS and CDR2 YYNGEE. CDR3 length: 13 amino acids. V gave up 1 base and J gave up 6 bases, with 10 bases separating them. CDR3 loop: CASSVLRESEAFF. The CDR3 bases are TGTGCCAGCAGCGTACTACGGGAGTCTGAAGCTTTCTTT.

V gene TRBV2 combines with J gene TRBJ2-3; TRBD1 aligns across 8 bases. CDR3 length: 15 residues. Trimming cost V 4 bases and J 1 base; bases outside gene matches: 4. CDR1 is SNHLY, CDR2 FYNNEI, per germline. CDR3 amino acids: CASSVDRGRTDTQYF. The CDR3 coding sequence is TGTGCCAGCAGTGTCGACAGGGGCCGCACAGATACGCAGTATTTT.

V is TRBV24-1 and J is TRBJ1-1; D remains ambiguous. Germline V gene lookup returns CDR1 KGHDR and CDR2 SFDVKD. V was clipped by 3 bases and J by 10 bases, with 8 bases between them. The CDR3 runs to 11 residues. The CDR3 DNA sequence: TGTGCCACCAGTGATCCGACGGGAGCTTTCTTT. Encoded protein: CATSDPTGAFF.

This chain connects TRBV7-3 to TRBJ1-5; weak D call: TRBD1 (5 bases). V was cut by 5 bases and J by 15 bases, with 14 bases left in between. Per germline, CDR1 SGHTA and CDR2 FQGTGA. The length of the CDR3 is 11 residues. The CDR3 sequence: CASSAGPHRHF. The CDR3 DNA is TGTGCCAGCAGCGCGGGACCTCACCGGCATTTT.

The CDR3 bases are TGTGCCAGCAGCTTATTCGACTCTGGACGGCGGGACACTGAAGCTTTCTTT. Protein: CASSLFDSGRRDTEAFF. V usage is TRBV7-8 and J usage is TRBJ1-1; D not certain. V was pared by 2 bases and J by 3 bases, with 19 bases between. The CDR3 loop spans 17 amino acids. From germline, CDR1 is SGHVS and CDR2 FQNEAQ.

The chain links TRBV9 to TRBJ1-1, with 8 positions matching TRBD1. This CDR3 is 14 amino acids long. CDR1 is SGDLS, CDR2 YYNGEE, per germline. V was clipped by 4 bases and J by 5 bases; unmatched bases: 7. The CDR3 spells CASSRTGSGTEAFF. CDR3 nucleotide sequence: TGTGCCAGCAGCCGGACAGGGAGTGGTACTGAAGCTTTCTTT.

A single count supports this clone. V usage is TRBV5-1 and J usage is TRBJ2-3; TRBD1 might be the D (6 bases). Trimming removed 2 bases from V and 1 base from J, with 11 bases in between. This CDR3 is 15 amino acids long. The V gene's germline CDR1 is SGHRS and CDR2 YFSETQ. In nucleotides, the CDR3 is TGCGCCAGCAGCTTTGGGGCAGGGGGCACAGATACGCAGTATTTT. Residues: CASSFGAGGTDTQYF.

The rearrangement joins TRBV6-4 to TRBJ1-1; 9 bases align to TRBD1. The V and J ends lost 4 bases and 6 bases, in that order; junction bases with no gene match: 6. Looked up from germline, CDR1 is MRHNA and CDR2 is SNTAGT. The CDR3 is 14 amino acids. The CDR3 is CASSATGGLAEAFF. DNA of the CDR3: TGTGCCAGCAGTGCTACAGGGGGCTTGGCTGAAGCTTTCTTT.

Turning to this clone: Other nucleotide sequences in the sample specify the same CDR3. The chain has TRBV18 and TRBJ1-1, with unresolved D. CDR3 length: 13 residues. Between the trimmed V and J ends, which lost 3 bases and 1 base, there was a span of 6 bases. Germline lookup yields CDR1 KGHSH and CDR2 LQKENI. CDR3 in DNA: TGTGCCAGCTCACCCTCACAGAACACTGAAGCTTTCTTT. This sequence encodes CASSPSQNTEAFF.

This clone was counted a few times. This chain joins TRBV18 and TRBJ1-6; D remains unclear. The CDR3 totals 12 residues. CDR1 is KGHSH and CDR2 is LQKENI in the germline V gene. Trimming stripped 4 bases from V and 7 bases from J, with 5 bases between. The CDR3 loop reads CASSLSNSPLHF. CDR3 DNA: TGTGCCAGCTCACTTTCGAATTCACCCCTCCACTTT.

This chain joins TRBV6-5 and TRBJ2-2, with a tentative D call TRBD1 (6 bases). Germline loops: CDR1 MNHEY, CDR2 SVGAGI. V was shortened by 8 bases and J by 0 bases, with 13 bases between the two germline ends. The CDR3 extends over 15 amino acids. The CDR3 sequence: CASGSDSANTGELFF. CDR3 sequence (DNA): TGTGCCAGCGGATCGGACAGCGCGAACACCGGGGAGCTGTTTTTT.

This clone was picked up one time. The CDR3, as DNA: TGTGCCAGCAGCGGTCGGACTAGCGGGGTCAACAATGAGCAGTTCTTC. Translation: CASSGRTSGVNNEQFF. The chain has TRBV7-8 and TRBJ2-1, with 12 bases that match TRBD2. The V segment lost 5 bases and the J segment 5 bases; nucleotides outside the gene matches: 7. This CDR3 region has 16 residues. Per the germline V gene, CDR1 is SGHVS and CDR2 is FQNEAQ.

The chain links TRBV5-6 to TRBJ1-2; TRBD1 matches 9 bases. The CDR3 length is 15 residues. V lost 4 bases to trimming and J lost 4 bases; unmatched junction nucleotides: 8. Germline loops: CDR1 SGHDT, CDR2 YYEEEE. In DNA, the CDR3 is TGTGCCAGCAGCACGGGACAGGGAGTTCTCTATGGCTACACCTTC. This sequence encodes CASSTGQGVLYGYTF.

The rearrangement joins TRBV3-1 (or the pseudogene TRBV3-2) to TRBJ2-5, with 11 positions matching TRBD2. V dropped 2 bases and J dropped 2; count of bases not matched to a gene: 7. Germline V gene sequence: CDR1 LGHDT, CDR2 YNNKEL (reference sequence). The CDR3 spans 17 residues. The CDR3 coding sequence is TGTGCCAGCAGCCAAACGAGACTAGCGGGGCTACAAGAGACCCAGTACTTC. Translation gives CASSQTRLAGLQETQYF.